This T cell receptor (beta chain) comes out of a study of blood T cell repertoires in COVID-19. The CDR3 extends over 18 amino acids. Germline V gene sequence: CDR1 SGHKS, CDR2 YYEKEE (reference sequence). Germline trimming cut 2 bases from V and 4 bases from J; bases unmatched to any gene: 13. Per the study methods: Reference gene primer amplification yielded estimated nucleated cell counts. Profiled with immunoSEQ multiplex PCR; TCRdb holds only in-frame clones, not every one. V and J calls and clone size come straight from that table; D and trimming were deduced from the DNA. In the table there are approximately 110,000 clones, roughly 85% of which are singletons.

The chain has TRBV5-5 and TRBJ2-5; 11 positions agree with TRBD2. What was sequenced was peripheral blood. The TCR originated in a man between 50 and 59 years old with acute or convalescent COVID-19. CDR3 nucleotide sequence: TGTGCCAGCAGCTTACTAGCGGGGGAGCGATGGTCGGGAGAGACCCAGTACTTC. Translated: CASSLLAGERWSGETQYF.